The 24 T cell receptor beta chains in this list originate from one sample, sequenced in a study of T cell repertoires in cytomegalovirus infection. TCRdb called the reads again in MiXCR, with one record for every CDR3 protein. The repertoire consists of approximately 250,000 distinct CDR3 sequences, with approximately 22% occurring once and the leading ten covering 15% to 20%. What was sequenced was CD8+ T cells from PBMCs. These receptors originate from a human donor in good health (CMV status not recorded). Some clones in this sample may be carry-over from other donors' samples.

The chain uses TRBV7-3 and TRBJ1-6; D is unresolved. V was trimmed by 2 bases and J by 9 bases, leaving 17 bases between them. CDR1 is SGHTA and CDR2 is FQGTGA in the germline V gene. This CDR3 comprises 16 residues. The CDR3 region has the DNA TGTGCCAGCAGCTTACGGGCAAGGACTGGTGGTTCACCCCTCCACTTT. Protein product: CASSLRARTGGSPLHF.

The gene calls are TRBV12-3 or TRBV12-4 and TRBJ1-2; TRBD1 matches at 8 bases. This CDR3 has 14 residues. V shed 5 bases, J shed 6 bases, and the junction held 8 bases outside the gene matches. This CDR3 reads CASSRTGLNDGYTF. CDR3 nucleotides: TGTGCCAGCAGTCGGACAGGGTTGAATGATGGCTACACCTTC.

This clonotype was counted ten times or more. This sequence joins TRBV11-1 and TRBJ2-1; TRBD2 agrees at 7 bases. Losses at the gene ends were 1 base for V and 8 bases for J; bases not matched to a gene: 2. This CDR3 is built from 13 residues. Germline CDR1 reads SGHAT; CDR2 reads FQDESV (reference sequence). The CDR3 DNA sequence: TGTGCCAGCAGCTTAGGTGGGGGGGATGAGCAGTTCTTC. This sequence encodes CASSLGGGDEQFF.

The V and J genes are TRBV6-1 and TRBJ1-2, with D perhaps TRBD1 (6 bases). CDR1 and CDR2 from the germline V gene are MNHNS and SASEGT. Trimming took 5 bases from V and 6 from J, leaving 13 bases between them. This CDR3 has 13 amino acids. For the CDR3, the DNA is TGTGCCAGCAGTTACCTTGGGGGCAATGGCTACACCTTC. Amino acids: CASSYLGGNGYTF.

The genes are TRBV7-4 and TRBJ2-6; D unresolved. Germline V gene sequence: CDR1 SGHVT, CDR2 SQSDAQ. Trimming removed 5 bases at V and 0 bases at J, with 11 bases between. CDR3 length: 16 residues. CDR3 bases: TGTGCCAGCAGCCCCACAGAGCTCTCTGGGGCCAACGTCCTGACTTTC. It codes for CASSPTELSGANVLTF. The whole variable domain, remainder taken from reference TRBV7-4 and TRBJ2-6, is GAGVSQSPRYKVAKRGRDVALRCDSISGHVTLYWYRQTLGQGSEVLTYSQSDAQRDKSGRPSGRFSAERPERSVSTLKIQRTEQGDSAVYLCASSPTELSGANVLTFGAGSRLTVL.

The chain recombines TRBV20-1 with TRBJ2-1; D gene unclear. The CDR3 is 14 residues long. Trimming removed 5 bases at V and 5 bases at J, with 16 bases between. Looked up from germline, CDR1 is DFQATT and CDR2 is SNEGSKA (reference sequence). The CDR3 is CSAQTYAENNEQFF. CDR3 bases: TGCAGTGCTCAAACATACGCGGAGAACAATGAGCAGTTCTTC.

J is TRBJ1-1 and V is TRBV7-9, with TRBD1 as a possible D gene (6 bases). The CDR3 has 13 residues. Germline V CDR1 and CDR2: SEHNR, FQNEAQ (reference sequence). Trimming cost V 7 bases and J 2 bases, with 11 bases left between them. CDR3 nucleotides: TGTGCCAGCATTCGGACAGCAAACACTGAAGCTTTCTTT. It translates to CASIRTANTEAFF.

The chain joins TRBV29-1 to TRBJ1-1, with TRBD1 as a possible D gene (5 bases). Germline CDR1 SQVTM, CDR2 ANQGSEA. The CDR3 extends over 15 amino acids. Trimming shortened V by 6 bases and J by 5 bases, and 22 bases separated the two germline ends. The CDR3 loop reads CSVPGTGEGRTEAFF. Here the CDR3 DNA reads TGCAGCGTACCCGGGACGGGAGAGGGTCGGACTGAAGCTTTCTTT.

The chain combines TRBV6-5 with TRBJ2-7, with D possibly TRBD2 on 5 matching bases. V was cut by 0 bases and J by 5 bases, with 8 bases left in between. The length of the CDR3 is 13 residues. CDR1 is MNHEY and CDR2 is SVGAGI in the germline V gene. CDR3 amino acids: CASSYSSGNEQYF. DNA of the CDR3: TGTGCCAGCAGTTACTCGTCGGGGAACGAGCAGTACTTC.

This chain connects TRBV25-1 to TRBJ1-1; no firm D call. Germline CDR1 and CDR2: MGHDK and SYGVNS. Trimming removed 7 bases from V and 1 base from J, with 10 bases in between. CDR3 length equals 13 residues. CDR3 nucleotide sequence: TGTGCCAGCACCTGGACCGGGAACACTGAAGCTTTCTTT. Translated: CASTWTGNTEAFF. Based on the CDR3 plus reference TRBV25-1 and TRBJ1-1, the full variable domain is EADIYQTPRYLVIGTGKKITLECSQTMGHDKMYWYQQDPGMELHLIHYSYGVNSTEKGDLSSESTVSRIRTEHFPLTLESARPSHTSQYLCASTWTGNTEAFFGQGTRLTVV.

The rearrangement joins TRBV24-1 to TRBJ2-2; TRBD1 might be the D (8 bases). CDR1 and CDR2 (germline): KGHDR, SFDVKD. The V end lost 3 bases, the J end lost 0 bases, and 16 bases lay between the germline ends. The CDR3 is 18 amino acids. CDR3 sequence: CATSDPTGDYANTGELFF. For the CDR3, the DNA is TGTGCCACCAGTGATCCGACAGGGGACTACGCGAACACCGGGGAGCTGTTTTTT.

This clonotype was observed a few times. The chain recombines TRBV27 with TRBJ2-7; D not certain. Germline V lookup: CDR1 MNHEY, CDR2 SMNVEV (reference sequence). V gave up 10 bases and J gave up 5 bases, with 12 bases separating them. The CDR3 has 11 residues. CDR3 protein: CATRWDNEQYF. The CDR3 DNA reads as TGTGCCACCCGGTGGGATAACGAGCAGTACTTC.

In the case of this clonotype: Mismatch with germline at one junction end may stem from a read error. J is TRBJ2-2 and V is TRBV6-8; the D gene is possibly TRBD2 (6 bases). Germline V gene sequence: CDR1 MNHGY, CDR2 SAAAGT. There are 16 residues in the CDR3. The CDR3 nucleotides read TGTACCAGCAGCTACCCTCTTGGGGGGAGCACCGGGGAGCTGTTTTTT. This encodes CTSSYPLGGSTGELFF.

This clonotype was counted a few times. The chain links TRBV7-3 to TRBJ2-1; a possible D gene is TRBD1 (6 bases). Germline CDR1 SGHTA, CDR2 FQGTGA. The CDR3 runs 15 residues. V lost 4 bases to trimming and J lost 5 bases, with 15 bases between them. CDR3 protein: CASSSDGTPHNEQFF. CDR3 coding DNA: TGTGCCAGCAGCTCAGACGGGACACCTCACAATGAGCAGTTCTTC.

This clonotype was seen many times. This rearrangement joins TRBV7-9 to TRBJ2-1; no reliable D call. The V gene's germline CDR1 is SEHNR and CDR2 FQNEAQ (reference sequence). This CDR3 contains 16 residues. V was shortened by 4 bases and J by 7 bases, with 20 bases between the two germline ends. The CDR3 DNA follows: TGTGCCAGCAGCTCAAGAATCGGAGCGTTAAGAAATGAGCAGTTCTTC. Protein product: CASSSRIGALRNEQFF.

The chain employs TRBV28 and TRBJ2-7; D uncertain. Trimming took off 7 bases at V and 2 bases at J, with 15 bases between the two ends. CDR1 MDHEN and CDR2 SYDVKM come from the germline V gene. The CDR3 is 14 residues long. Here the CDR3 reads CASTPRVFPYEQYF. The CDR3 DNA reads TGTGCCAGCACCCCAAGGGTTTTCCCCTACGAGCAGTACTTC. Full variable domain (missing parts from reference TRBV28 and TRBJ2-7): DVKVTQSSRYLVKRTGEKVFLECVQDMDHENMFWYRQDPGLGLRLIYFSYDVKMKEKGDIPEGYSVSREKKERFSLILESASTNQTSMYLCASTPRVFPYEQYFGPGTRLTVT.

This clonotype has a handful of counts. V is TRBV20-1 and J is TRBJ2-1; the D is unclear. The V end was cut by 0 bases, the J end by 0 bases, with 6 bases between. The germline V gene encodes CDR1 DFQATT and CDR2 SNEGSKA (reference sequence). The CDR3 contains 14 residues. This chain's CDR3 is CSAREVTSYNEQFF. Written as DNA, the CDR3 is TGCAGTGCTAGAGAGGTCACCTCCTACAATGAGCAGTTCTTC.

The chain recombines TRBV12-3 or TRBV12-4 with TRBJ1-4, with TRBD1 matching 8 bases. V trimming: 2 bases; J trimming: 5 bases; junction bases outside the gene matches: 1. CDR3 length equals 14 residues. The chain's CDR3 is CASSLQGANEKLFF. CDR3 bases: TGTGCCAGCAGTTTACAGGGGGCAAATGAAAAACTGTTTTTT.

This chain uses TRBV20-1 with TRBJ2-7, with D unclear. CDR3 length equals 12 residues. Germline CDR1 and CDR2: DFQATT and SNEGSKA (reference sequence). The V gene lost 6 bases and the J gene lost 4 bases, with 13 bases spanning the gap. CDR3 bases: TGCAGTGCCCCTGTTAGGGCATACGAGCAGTACTTC. Encoded protein: CSAPVRAYEQYF.

This clonotype appeared a few times. The CDR3 here is CASSRVGQGAGEPQHF. The CDR3, as DNA: TGTGCCAGCAGCCGCGTAGGACAGGGGGCTGGTGAGCCCCAGCATTTT. The chain couples TRBV28 to TRBJ1-5, with 11 bases lining up with TRBD1. CDR1 is MDHEN, CDR2 SYDVKM, per germline. This CDR3 has 16 amino acids. Trimming cost V 6 bases and J 8 bases; bases outside gene matches: 12. The whole variable domain, remainder taken from reference TRBV28 and TRBJ1-5, is DVKVTQSSRYLVKRTGEKVFLECVQDMDHENMFWYRQDPGLGLRLIYFSYDVKMKEKGDIPEGYSVSREKKERFSLILESASTNQTSMYLCASSRVGQGAGEPQHFGDGTRLSIL.

This clonotype was counted at least ten times. The genes are TRBV12-3 or TRBV12-4 and TRBJ2-1; D remains unclear. Trimming removed 3 bases at V and 9 bases at J, with 9 bases between. The CDR3 extends over 12 amino acids. The CDR3 nucleotides are TGTGCCAGCAGTTTGGGTGGGATTGAGCAGTTCTTC. Protein sequence: CASSLGGIEQFF.

The V and J genes are TRBV4-1 and TRBJ2-1; tentatively, D is TRBD1 or TRBD2 (5 bases each). Germline V CDR1 and CDR2: MGHRA, YSYEKL. The CDR3 spans 16 residues. Trimming shortened V by 1 base and J by 7 bases, and 17 bases separated the two germline ends. The CDR3 DNA is TGCGCCAGCAGCCAAGTGCCAGACCTGGGGGTTAATGAGCAGTTCTTC. Amino acid sequence: CASSQVPDLGVNEQFF.

As to this clonotype: The junction departs from the called germline gene at one end, perhaps through a read error. The chain uses TRBV7-4 and TRBJ1-2, with 8 nucleotides matching TRBD1. Germline V lookup: CDR1 SGHVT, CDR2 SQSDAQ. CDR3 length: 16 residues. The CDR3 coding sequence is TGTGCCAGCAGCTTAGGCCCCGCGACAGGGGACTATGGCTACTCCTTC. Amino acids: CASSLGPATGDYGYSF.

This clonotype was counted a few times. For the CDR3, the DNA is TGCAGCGTTGTCGACAGGGGATTCTTCTCTGGGGAGCTGTTTTTT. This translates into CSVVDRGFFSGELFF. The chain recombines TRBV29-1 with TRBJ2-2; 8 nucleotides line up with TRBD1. CDR3 length: 15 residues. The germline CDR1 and CDR2 sequences are SQVTM and ANQGSEA. V was clipped by 4 bases and J by 8 bases; unmatched bases: 12.